This TCR beta chain is drawn from a study of response to subunit inactivated influenza vaccine. This clonotype occurred a few times. TCRdb itself ran the RT-PCR reads through MiXCR, one entry per CDR3 protein. This table has hundreds of thousands of distinct CDR3 sequences, around 13% appearing once. Per germline, CDR1 SGDLS and CDR2 YYNGEE. Trimming removed 3 bases at V and 8 bases at J, with 21 bases between. This CDR3 has 15 amino acids. This receptor was taken from a man aged 45 to 65 who received an inactivated influenza vaccine. The source material was PBMCs from blood, sampled roughly 46 days after vaccination. The chain joins TRBV9 to TRBJ2-7; a weak D match, TRBD2 (5 bases). The CDR3 nucleotides read TGTGCCAGCAGCGAGTCGGACGGGAAGTTCGATCAGCAGTACTTC. This gives the protein CASSESDGKFDQQYF.